This record covers a single T cell receptor beta chain. The antigen remains unidentified. cDNA prepared by RNA extraction and subsequent reverse transcription served as the template for sequencing. Sequenced by immunoSEQ multiplex PCR; TCRdb stores in-frame clones only, minus some. The sample records roughly 140,000 clones, 75% to 85% being singletons. V shed 4 bases, J shed 2 bases, and the junction held 8 bases outside the gene matches. In germline, CDR1 is LGHNA, CDR2 YNFKEQ. The length of the CDR3 is 16 residues. These data are taken from a study of CD8+ T cells in alopecia areata. Overall study results and limits: Normal skin's resident alphabeta T cells are also sequenced in scalp samples. With one nonresponder, baseline CD8+ expansion's link to response remains uncertain. An increase in clonality over normal scalp was evident in lesional scalp, especially alopecia totalis/universalis.

This sample's treatment: oral pan-JAK inhibitor, 5-10 mg twice daily. Here the sequenced sample was CD8+ T cells sorted from blood, taken at week 4, from a patient treated with tofacitinib. The receptor's source is a human donor with alopecia areata. J is TRBJ2-7 and V is TRBV4-2; 10 nucleotides align to TRBD2. CDR3 residues: CASSLEGAGGTYEQYF. For the CDR3, the DNA is TGTGCCAGCAGCCTGGAGGGAGCGGGGGGGACCTACGAGCAGTACTTC.